One and the same sample provided the 17 T cell receptor beta chains below, sequenced in a study of PD-1 blockade in classical Hodgkin lymphoma. Each of the patients experienced relapse following autologous stem cell transplantation, and their brentuximab vedotin exposure differed. Researchers report purifying CD4+ T cells from thawed PBMCs by magnetic negative selection. Libraries were prepared by immunoSEQ multiplex PCR; TCRdb keeps only in-frame clonotypes and omits some of them. The profile covers around 34,000 clones, with roughly 90% appearing a single time and less than 0.3% taken by the ten largest. The sequences come from CD4+ T cells from blood, collected at baseline. These receptors originate from a human donor with classical Hodgkin lymphoma.

J is TRBJ2-7 and V is TRBV5-1, with D hard to call. The CDR3 consists of 15 residues. Trimming removed 0 bases at V and 2 bases at J, with 12 bases between. Germline V gene lookup returns CDR1 SGHRS and CDR2 YFSETQ. CDR3 in DNA: TGCGCCAGCAGCTTGGACCCTGGGATGCCCTACGAGCAGTACTTC. Its translation is CASSLDPGMPYEQYF.

V and J are TRBV6-5 and TRBJ1-1; D is unresolved. Trimming left V 3 bases short and J 6 bases short, with 11 bases between. From germline, CDR1 is MNHEY and CDR2 SVGAGI. The CDR3 runs 13 residues. The CDR3 here is CASSYRGGAEAFF. The CDR3 DNA reads as TGTGCCAGCAGTTATCGGGGTGGGGCTGAAGCTTTCTTT.

V gene TRBV2 combines with J gene TRBJ1-4; D not resolved. Germline CDR1 SNHLY, CDR2 FYNNEI. V lost 7 bases and J 5 bases, leaving 11 bases between the germline ends. The CDR3 contains 13 residues. CDR3 sequence (DNA): TGTGCCAGCACGGGGAGCGGAAATGAAAAACTGTTTTTT. Protein sequence: CASTGSGNEKLFF.

The chain carries TRBV4-2 and TRBJ2-1, with TRBD2 matching over 10 bases. The V gene's germline CDR1 is LGHNA and CDR2 YNFKEQ. The V and J ends lost 2 bases and 4 bases, in that order; junction bases with no gene match: 17. This CDR3 is built from 20 residues. The CDR3 here is CASSQLLRPGLAIGYNEQFF. CDR3 sequence (DNA): TGTGCCAGCAGCCAACTCCTCCGTCCGGGACTAGCGATTGGGTACAATGAGCAGTTCTTC.

This rearrangement joins TRBV5-6 to TRBJ1-2; no definite D call. Germline V CDR1 and CDR2: SGHDT, YYEEEE. This CDR3 comprises 14 residues. Trimming pared 1 base from V and 3 bases from J, leaving 10 bases between. CDR3 bases: TGTGCCAGCAGCTTGAACTCGGACTACTATGGCTACACCTTC. Translating it yields CASSLNSDYYGYTF. The full variable domain, rest sourced from reference TRBV5-6 and TRBJ1-2, is DAGVTQSPTHLIKTRGQQVTLRCSPKSGHDTVSWYQQALGQGPQFIFQYYEEEERQRGNFPDRFSGHQFPNYSSELNVNALLLGDSALYLCASSLNSDYYGYTFGSGTRLTVV.

CDR3: CASSYDPTGGYEQYF. The CDR3 nucleotides read TGTGCCAGCAGTTACGACCCGACAGGGGGCTACGAGCAGTACTTC. The rearrangement uses TRBV6-5 and TRBJ2-7; 9 positions agree with TRBD1. Germline assignment: CDR1 MNHEY and CDR2 SVGAGI. The CDR3 has 15 amino acids. The ends lost 2 bases at V and 3 bases at J; junction bases unmatched: 5.

This chain uses TRBV27 with TRBJ1-5, with a weak D call TRBD1 (6 bases). V lost 3 bases to trimming and J lost 6 bases, with 15 bases between them. CDR3 length: 15 residues. Per germline, CDR1 MNHEY and CDR2 SMNVEV (reference sequence). This CDR3 is CASSFRGGAGQPQHF. CDR3 sequence (DNA): TGTGCCAGCAGTTTTCGGGGGGGCGCGGGTCAGCCCCAGCATTTT.

The chain carries TRBV7-9 and TRBJ2-3; TRBD1 might be the D (7 bases). The ends were cut back, 5 bases at V and 5 bases at J, with 17 bases in the middle. Germline-derived CDR1 and CDR2 are SEHNR and FQNEAQ (reference sequence). This CDR3 is built from 15 residues. CDR3 protein: CASSITQGGGDTQYF. The CDR3, as DNA: TGTGCCAGCAGCATAACGCAGGGGGGAGGAGATACGCAGTATTTT.

This chain joins TRBV18 and TRBJ1-4; D uncertain. V dropped 4 bases and J dropped 2 bases, with 5 bases sitting between them. Germline V gene lookup returns CDR1 KGHSH and CDR2 LQKENI. The CDR3 runs to 13 residues. CDR3 nucleotides: TGTGCCAGCTCACTGGGTACTAATGAAAAACTGTTTTTT. Protein sequence: CASSLGTNEKLFF.

The chain links TRBV29-1 to TRBJ2-7; D gene uncertain. The CDR3 sequence is 14 residues long. Germline loops: CDR1 SQVTM, CDR2 ANQGSEA. V lost 4 bases to trimming and J lost 0 bases, with 13 bases between them. The CDR3 DNA sequence: TGCAGCGTTGCTGAGCGAACCTACTCCTACGAGCAGTACTTC. Amino acids: CSVAERTYSYEQYF.

The rearrangement uses TRBV10-3 and TRBJ2-7, with D unclear. The CDR3 has 16 residues. Per the germline V gene, CDR1 is ENHRY and CDR2 is SYGVKD. V lost 10 bases and J 0 bases, leaving 22 bases between the germline ends. The chain's CDR3 is CATHDLMQANSYEQYF. The CDR3 DNA follows: TGTGCCACCCATGACTTAATGCAGGCGAACTCCTACGAGCAGTACTTC.

The chain is built from TRBV2 and TRBJ2-3; D gene uncertain. Per the germline V gene, CDR1 is SNHLY and CDR2 is FYNNEI. The length of the CDR3 is 12 residues. The V gene lost 2 bases and the J gene lost 3 bases, with 3 bases spanning the gap. In nucleotides, the CDR3 is TGTGCCAGCAGTGAATTAACAGATACGCAGTATTTT. Protein: CASSELTDTQYF. Full variable domain (outside the CDR3, taken from reference TRBV2 and TRBJ2-3): EPEVTQTPSHQVTQMGQEVILRCVPISNHLYFYWYRQILGQKVEFLVSFYNNEISEKSEIFDDQFSVERPDGSNFTLKIRSTKLEDSAMYFCASSELTDTQYFGPGTRLTVL.

J is TRBJ1-1 and V is TRBV19; D remains ambiguous. The CDR3 spans 12 residues. Trimming took 6 bases from V and 9 from J, leaving 14 bases between them. Germline values: CDR1 LNHDA, CDR2 SQIVND (reference sequence). The CDR3 DNA reads TGTGCCAGTAGCAACCTAATTGCGAAAGCTTTCTTT. Protein: CASSNLIAKAFF.

CDR3 coding DNA: TGTGCCAGCAGCTTAGAGAGGGATAGTCAGCCCCAGCATTTT. Amino acid sequence: CASSLERDSQPQHF. The chain combines TRBV7-9 with TRBJ1-5; D remains ambiguous. Germline lookup yields CDR1 SEHNR and CDR2 FQNEAQ (reference sequence). CDR3 length: 14 residues. The V end was cut by 1 base, the J end by 6 bases, with 10 bases between.

The chain uses TRBV7-9 and TRBJ1-3, with 7 bases aligning to TRBD1. V gave up 2 bases and J gave up 1 base; unmatched junction bases: 5. This CDR3 comprises 16 residues. Germline V lookup: CDR1 SEHNR, CDR2 FQNEAQ (reference sequence). Written as DNA, the CDR3 is TGTGCCAGCAGCTTAAGCACAGGGGTTTCTGGAAACACCATATATTTT. Its protein product is CASSLSTGVSGNTIYF.

The chain carries TRBV25-1 and TRBJ2-7; 10 bases map to TRBD2. With V trimmed by 1 base and J by 2 bases, 5 bases remained unmatched. This CDR3 has 16 residues. Germline V gene data show CDR1 as MGHDK and CDR2 as SYGVNS. In DNA form, the CDR3 reads TGTGCCAGCAGTGAATCCCGACTAGCGGGTACCTACGAGCAGTACTTC. This codes for CASSESRLAGTYEQYF.

The chain recombines TRBV19 with TRBJ2-1, with no clear D. The CDR3 spans 14 residues. V was pared by 3 bases and J by 0 bases, with 6 bases between. Germline CDR1 reads LNHDA; CDR2 reads SQIVND (reference sequence). This CDR3 is CASSIDSSYNEQFF. In DNA form, the CDR3 reads TGTGCCAGTAGTATTGACTCCTCCTACAATGAGCAGTTCTTC. Together with reference TRBV19 and TRBJ2-1, the CDR3 gives the full variable domain: DGGITQSPKYLFRKEGQNVTLSCEQNLNHDAMYWYRQDPGQGLRLIYYSQIVNDFQKGDIAEGYSVSREKKESFPLTVTSAQKNPTAFYLCASSIDSSYNEQFFGPGTRLTVL.